This T cell receptor beta chain emerged from a study of graft-versus-host responses after intestinal transplantation (dated by TCRdb to about 2021). As for the study more broadly: The transplants that recipients got were multivisceral, liver-intestinal, or isolated intestinal. Anti-thymocyte globulin induction was given to all recipients, followed by maintenance tacrolimus and steroids for 2 to 3 years. After intestinal transplantation, graft-versus-host and host-versus-graft alloreactive T cell clones were followed in the graft, circulation and bone marrow using bulk TCR-beta CDR3 sequencing. To identify alloreactive clones, pre-transplant mixed lymphocyte reaction products were sequenced and compared with unstimulated pre-transplant donor and recipient T cells. The cohort enrolled around 23 intestinal transplant recipients including one retransplant, and a few patients lacking pretransplant specimens were excluded. A peak of at least 4% donor T cells among recipient peripheral blood mononuclear cells was the definition used for donor T cell macrochimerism. Rather than being sequenced by the commercial service, samples from a few later patients were sequenced in-house on an Illumina MiSeq and processed with MiXCR.

The library relied on the immunoSEQ multiplex PCR assay. For most patients, genomic DNA was isolated using the Qiagen DNeasy Blood and Tissue Kit and was shipped frozen to Adaptive Biotechnologies for TCR sequencing. For most patients, genomic DNA was subjected to high-throughput TCR-beta CDR3 sequencing by Adaptive Biotechnologies. Processing in the source paper ran as follows. Adaptive's ImmunoSEQ software supplied the TCR sequencing data for approximately 18 patients, while MiXCR and VDJtools were used to process a few other patients. To correct CD4 versus CD8 sorting errors, any sequence found in both subsets at a frequency ratio below 5:1 was removed. CDR3 nucleotide sequences shared between donor and recipient were removed because the origin of such sequences could not be assigned. To count as alloreactive, a clone needed at least 2-fold expansion over unstimulated cells and a minimum CFSE-low frequency of 0.002% (template counts) or 0.001% (read counts). A clone was considered mappable if detected in the sequenced pre-transplant spleen, lymph node, or MLR CFSE-low populations of the donor or recipient. The cumulative frequency of alloreactive clones was calculated as a percentage of all sequences, weighted by copy number. Imported from immuneACCESS, the table was reduced by TCRdb to in-frame sequences with V and J called. These copies leave out some clones; in studies compared against another copy, an unresolved V gene accounts for under half, and the cause of the remainder is not known. From that table come the V and J calls and clone size; the DNA was used to work out D and trimming. The sample table records around 130,000 clones; approximately 94% of these occur just once. The ten largest clones take up over 0.15% of the sample.

Its CDR3 holds 17 amino acids, cysteine through phenylalanine. Kept here is only the CDR3 DNA, which spans 51 bases and is read in frame from base 1. V loses 0 bases at its end and J loses 6 bases; junction bases beyond the gene matches: 10. CDR1 and CDR2 are drawn from the germline V gene (reference sequence): LNHNV, YYDKDF. On the study overall, not on this receptor specifically: Early after transplant, peak levels of circulating GvH clones were associated with declines in HvG clones. The relatively low number and heterogeneity of intestinal transplant patients limited the conclusions. GvH clones were detected in recipient bone marrow, and some appeared earlier in ileal mucosa or blood, consistent with an intestinal mucosal origin. High GvH to HvG T cell clonal ratios were observed in the allografts of patients with donor T cell macrochimerism.

Reading the label with the study, this specimen's time point is: cells obtained before transplantation from donor or recipient. CD3+CD4+ and CD3+CD8+ populations were FACS-sorted from unstimulated pre-transplant donor and recipient cells taken from spleen or lymph nodes. Note on this clone: The antigen this receptor binds is unknown. No much larger clone is present one base from it, and per-base qualities are unavailable.

This sequence uses TRBV15 and TRBJ1-3, and 8 junction bases match TRBD1. The sample consisted of unstimulated CD4+ T cells sorted from spleen or lymph node cells, taken before intestinal transplant. This clonotype was obtained from a human donor who received an intestinal transplant. The CDR3 region reads CATSRDLGQGGKNTIYF. The nucleotides are TGTGCCACCAGCAGAGATCTCGGACAGGGAGGTAAAAACACCATATATTTT.